This TCR beta chain emerged from a study of beta chain features in type 1 diabetes. Study-wide points: The influence of HLA type on TCRB rearrangement stayed undetermined. Researchers cautioned that cDNA sequencing could over-represent cells with high TCR expression.

Sorted CD4+ subsets: naive, central memory, regulatory, stem cell-like memory (CD45RO/CCR7/CD25/CD127/CD95/CD27 panel). V was shortened by 5 bases and J by 0 bases, with 10 bases between the two germline ends. CDR3 length equals 14 residues. The germline V gene encodes CDR1 LNHDA and CDR2 SQIVND (reference sequence). Since all of the isolated RNA was reverse transcribed, expressed TCRB transcripts were what got sequenced. There were 3.4 million or so reads on average in the naive, central memory and regulatory T cell samples. Data came from immunoSEQ multiplex PCR; TCRdb stores just in-frame clones and leaves some out. Of fewer than 150,000 clones in the sample, 6% to 7.5% are singletons; the top ten hold approximately 1.4%. This clone came up a few times. Its antigen is not identified.

The sequencing input was central memory CD4+ T cells from blood. The clonotype comes from a woman younger than 45 in good health. This rearrangement joins TRBV19 to TRBJ1-1, with D tentatively TRBD1 (5 bases). The CDR3 is CASSAQTVNTEAFF. DNA for the CDR3: TGTGCCAGTAGTGCCCAGACAGTGAACACTGAAGCTTTCTTT.